Sequencing of this TCR beta chain was carried out in a study of OX40 agonist ivuxolimab in advanced cancers. TCRdb keeps only in-frame clones here, not all; method: immunoSEQ multiplex PCR. This repertoire shows about 72,000 clones, 87% found once; its top ten account for 1.3%. Notes on the study in general: Clonal expansion by week 6 occurred in CD4+ and CD8+ blood T cells (at 0.1 to 3.0 mg/kg). Expanded clones were, on average, more numerous in CD8+ T cells than in CD4+. Antigen specificity was not determined for the expanded peripheral T cells. At 0.1-3.0 mg/kg, partial responders had clonal expansion among the lowest observed.

As to this clone: Its matching antigen is unknown.

This CDR3 is 13 amino acids long. Germline V gene sequence: CDR1 KGHSH, CDR2 LQKENI. Germline trimming cut 2 bases from V and 5 bases from J; bases unmatched to any gene: 2. The sample here was CD4+ or CD8+ T cells sorted from blood, taken in a trial of the OX40 agonist ivuxolimab. The receptor was derived from an adult with an advanced solid tumor such as melanoma, head and neck, liver or kidney cancer. The chain combines TRBV18 with TRBJ2-7, with 8 positions matching TRBD1. The CDR3 nucleotides read TGTGCCAGCTCACCATCGGACAGGGACGAGCAGTACTTC. Protein: CASSPSDRDEQYF. Variable domain in full (rest from reference TRBV18 and TRBJ2-7): NAGVMQNPRHLVRRRGQEARLRCSPMKGHSHVYWYRQLPEEGLKFMVYLQKENIIDESGMPKERFSAEFPKEGPSILRIQQVVRGDSAAYFCASSPSDRDEQYFGPGTRLTVT.